A single T cell receptor (beta chain) is shown here with its context. Profiled with immunoSEQ multiplex PCR; TCRdb holds only in-frame clones, not every one. The sample records roughly 280,000 clones, approximately 90% being singletons. Germline loops: CDR1 SGDLS, CDR2 YYNGEE. V lost 4 bases and J lost 3; bases outside the gene matches: 13. The CDR3 runs to 19 residues. This sample is drawn from a study of blood T cell repertoires in COVID-19. Study overall: Material from acute and convalescent COVID-19 was sourced from the United States, Italy and Spain. Sample material is recorded as cDNA or gDNA derived from T cells, B-cell-depleted T cells, or PBMCs.

This study enrolled people aged 18 to 89 from approximately 24 US geographic areas. This receptor was identified in a man in his forties who had been exposed to COVID-19. Sequencing used PBMCs or T cells enriched from blood (not recorded which). The chain uses TRBV9 and TRBJ2-3; 14 bases are a match to TRBD2. The CDR3 reads CASSMLTSGRAGRTDTQYF. The CDR3 DNA sequence: TGTGCCAGCAGCATGCTGACTAGCGGGAGGGCCGGTAGAACAGATACGCAGTATTTT.